This T cell receptor (beta chain) was retrieved from a study of blood T cell repertoires in COVID-19. The wider study: T cells, B-cell-depleted T cells, or PBMCs supplied cDNA or gDNA.

Cohort placement rested on clinical history that participants reported themselves. Per the study methods: The assay estimated nucleated cells by amplifying reference gene primers. Some clones are missing from TCRdb's copy, which holds only in-frame ones; the method was immunoSEQ multiplex PCR. V, J and clone size are those of that table, while D and trimming were read from the DNA. The sample lists 200,000 to 250,000 clones; about four fifths were seen once. The CDR3 extends over 15 amino acids. CDR1 is SGHRS and CDR2 is YFSETQ in the germline V gene. V gave up 0 bases and J gave up 6 bases, with 16 bases separating them.

The rearrangement joins TRBV5-1 to TRBJ2-7; tentative D call: TRBD2 (6 bases). Sequencing was performed on PBMCs or T cells enriched from blood (not recorded which). The clonotype originates from a woman aged 45-65 years who had been exposed to COVID-19. CDR3 loop: CASSLEPGLRSEQYF. CDR3 bases: TGCGCCAGCAGCTTGGAACCGGGACTCCGTTCCGAGCAGTACTTC.